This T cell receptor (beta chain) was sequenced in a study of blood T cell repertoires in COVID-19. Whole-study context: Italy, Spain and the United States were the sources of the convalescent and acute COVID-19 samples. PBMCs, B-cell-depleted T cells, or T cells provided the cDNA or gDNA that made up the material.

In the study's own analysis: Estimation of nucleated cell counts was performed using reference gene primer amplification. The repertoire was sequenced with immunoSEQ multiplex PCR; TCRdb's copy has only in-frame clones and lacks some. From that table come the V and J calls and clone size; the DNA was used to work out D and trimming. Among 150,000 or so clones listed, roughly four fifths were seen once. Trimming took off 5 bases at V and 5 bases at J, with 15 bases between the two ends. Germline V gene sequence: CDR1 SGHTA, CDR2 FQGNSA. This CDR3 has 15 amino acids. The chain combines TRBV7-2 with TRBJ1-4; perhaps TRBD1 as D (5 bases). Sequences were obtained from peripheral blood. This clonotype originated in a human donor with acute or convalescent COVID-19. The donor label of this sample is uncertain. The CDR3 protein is CASSPRWGPNEKLFF. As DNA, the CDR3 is TGTGCCAGCAGCCCCCGCTGGGGCCCAAATGAAAAACTGTTTTTT. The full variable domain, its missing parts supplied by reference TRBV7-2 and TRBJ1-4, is GAGVSQSPSNKVTEKGKDVELRCDPISGHTALYWYRQSLGQGLEFLIYFQGNSAPDKSGLPSDRFSAERTGGSVSTLTIQRTQQEDSAVYLCASSPRWGPNEKLFFGSGTQLSVL.